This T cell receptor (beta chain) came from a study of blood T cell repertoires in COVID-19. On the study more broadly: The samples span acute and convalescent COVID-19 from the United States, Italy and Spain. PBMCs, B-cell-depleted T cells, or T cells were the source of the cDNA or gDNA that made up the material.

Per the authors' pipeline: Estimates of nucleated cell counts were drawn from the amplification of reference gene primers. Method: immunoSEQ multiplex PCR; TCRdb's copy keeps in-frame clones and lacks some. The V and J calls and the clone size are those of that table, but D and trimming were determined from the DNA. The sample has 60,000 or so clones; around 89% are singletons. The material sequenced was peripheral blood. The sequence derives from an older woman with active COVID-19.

This CDR3 is CASLRPGQGNEQFF. The CDR3 DNA is TGTGCCAGCCTCCGGCCGGGACAGGGTAATGAGCAGTTCTTC. The V call is TRBV2, the J call TRBJ2-1; 9 bases align to TRBD1. V lost 8 bases and J lost 7; bases outside the gene matches: 9. Germline CDR1 and CDR2: SNHLY and FYNNEI. The CDR3 has 14 residues.